The 20 T cell receptor beta chains below all came from one sample that was sequenced in a study of human T cells and chemical hapten exposure (dated by TCRdb to about 2021). What this sample's time point label stands for: patch test 3, about 24 weeks after DPC sensitization. Taken with the paper, the label for treatment or condition translates to: therapeutic diphenylcyclopropenone sensitization with weekly scalp DPC. Preparation of the library involved RACE. Sequencing was carried out with a NextSeq 500. The public reads were quality trimmed at Q25 with fastp and then assembled into clones with MiXCR by TCRdb, keeping productive beta chains. When rows share a CDR3 protein, they turn into one entry using the most common DNA and genes. The sample profile shows roughly 50,000 distinct CDR3 sequences; 9.9% of them were found once. The top ten hold over 15% of the sample. This sample comprised whole blood, obtained in connection with sensitization to the hapten diphenylcyclopropenone (DPC). All receptors come from a woman aged 35 to 49 with alopecia areata. Some clones in this sample may be carry-over from other donors' samples.

About this clonotype: A read error may explain this, as a much larger clone is one base away. The V call is TRBV7-6, the J call TRBJ2-1, with D hard to call. The CDR3 has 15 residues. Germline values: CDR1 SGHVS, CDR2 FNYEAQ. The V and J ends lost 2 bases and 4 bases respectively, with 12 bases between them. In DNA, the CDR3 is TGTGCCAGCAGCTTAACATCATCCGGATACAATGAGCAGTTCTTC. Its translation: CASSLTSSGYNEQFF.

The chain is built from TRBV20-1 and TRBJ2-3; no reliable D call. This CDR3 is built from 11 residues. In germline, CDR1 is DFQATT, CDR2 SNEGSKA (reference sequence). The V and J ends lost 3 bases and 4 bases respectively, with 5 bases between them. CDR3 DNA sequence: TGCAGTGCTAGTTTCCCAGATACGCAGTATTTT. Residues: CSASFPDTQYF.

The chain carries TRBV7-2 and TRBJ1-2, with no clear D. The length of the CDR3 is 15 residues. V was clipped by 1 base and J by 2 bases, with 11 bases between them. The germline V gene encodes CDR1 SGHTA and CDR2 FQGNSA. CDR3 protein: CASSLGQTFNYGYTF. In nucleotides, the CDR3 is TGTGCCAGCAGCTTAGGTCAGACATTCAACTATGGCTACACCTTC.

The chain has TRBV6-5 and TRBJ1-3; D remains unclear. The CDR3 has 13 residues. CDR1 and CDR2 (germline): MNHEY, SVGAGI. V shed 5 bases and J shed 4 bases, with 9 bases lying between them. The chain's CDR3 is CASSPYVGNTIYF. DNA for the CDR3: TGTGCCAGCAGTCCTTACGTCGGAAACACCATATATTTT.

This clonotype has just a few counts. The V call is TRBV5-1, the J call TRBJ1-4; D perhaps matches TRBD1 (5 bases). This CDR3 spans 16 amino acids. Looked up from germline, CDR1 is SGHRS and CDR2 is YFSETQ. Trimming took 0 bases from V and 5 from J, leaving 14 bases between them. CDR3 DNA sequence: TGCGCCAGCAGCTTGGCCCCGGGACGGCAAAATGAAAAACTGTTTTTT. Its protein product is CASSLAPGRQNEKLFF. The variable domain in full, completed from reference TRBV5-1 and TRBJ1-4, reads KAGVTQTPRYLIKTRGQQVTLSCSPISGHRSVSWYQQTPGQGLQFLFEYFSETQRNKGNFPGRFSGRQFSNSRSEMNVSTLELGDSALYLCASSLAPGRQNEKLFFGSGTQLSVL.

Only a few counts were recorded for this clonotype. CDR3: CASSEGTGAYEQYF. The CDR3, as DNA: TGCGCCAGCAGCGAAGGGACAGGCGCATACGAGCAGTACTTC. The rearrangement uses TRBV5-1 and TRBJ2-7; TRBD1 matches at 8 bases. Trimming took 4 bases from V and 4 from J; bases not matched to a gene: 7. This CDR3 has 14 residues. Germline CDR1 is SGHRS and CDR2 is YFSETQ.

This clonotype was counted between two and nine times. The chain couples TRBV20-1 to TRBJ1-6, with 9 bases aligning to TRBD1. The trim removed 3 bases at V and 7 bases at J, leaving 7 bases unmatched. The CDR3 covers 15 residues. Germline assignment: CDR1 DFQATT and CDR2 SNEGSKA (reference sequence). The DNA for the CDR3 is TGCAGTGCTAGGGGGGGACAGGGCGGCAATTCACCCCTCCACTTT. Its translation: CSARGGQGGNSPLHF.

This clonotype was observed a few times. This rearrangement joins TRBV4-3 to TRBJ2-1, with unresolved D. Looked up from germline, CDR1 is LGHNA and CDR2 is YSLEER. V lost 1 base, J lost 0 bases, and 10 bases lay in between. This CDR3 region has 16 residues. The CDR3, as DNA: TGCGCCAGCAGCCAAGCGAAAGCGAGCTCCTACAATGAGCAGTTCTTC. This gives the protein CASSQAKASSYNEQFF.

This clonotype was found a few times. The CDR3 DNA sequence: TGTGCCAGCAGTTACGGGGGACCCAAAAACATTCAGTACTTC. Its protein product is CASSYGGPKNIQYF. This chain links TRBV6-2 or TRBV6-3 with TRBJ2-4; D is perhaps TRBD1 or TRBD2 (5 bases each). V lost 2 bases, J lost 2 bases, and 7 bases lay in between. The germline gives CDR1 MNHEY, CDR2 SVGEGT. There are 14 residues in the CDR3.

This clonotype has a count of ten or more. J is TRBJ2-3 and V is TRBV12-3 or TRBV12-4; TRBD1 aligns across 9 bases. The CDR3 is 17 residues long. V dropped 2 bases and J dropped 4; count of bases not matched to a gene: 10. Here the CDR3 DNA reads TGTGCCAGCAGTTTACAACCGAGGACAGGGGCCCCAGATACGCAGTATTTT. It encodes CASSLQPRTGAPDTQYF.

CDR3 protein: CATRTGTTVEAFF. As DNA, the CDR3 is TGTGCCACCAGGACAGGGACCACTGTTGAAGCTTTCTTT. The chain combines TRBV28 with TRBJ1-1, with 8 bases identical to TRBD1. Germline CDR1 reads MDHEN; CDR2 reads SYDVKM. J lost 7 bases, V lost 10 bases, and 11 bases had no gene match. The CDR3 has 13 amino acids.

In its sample, this clonotype was seen a few times. J is TRBJ2-7 and V is TRBV10-3; no definite D call. The CDR3 runs 12 residues. V shed 5 bases and J shed 6 bases, with 11 bases lying between them. The germline CDR1 and CDR2 sequences are ENHRY and SYGVKD. Written as DNA, the CDR3 is TGTGCCATCAGTTCAACCTCTCCCGAGCAGTACTTC. Its translation is CAISSTSPEQYF.

The J gene is TRBJ1-1, the V gene TRBV2; maybe TRBD1 (5 bases). V was trimmed by 3 bases and J by 5 bases, leaving 7 bases between them. The CDR3 runs 12 residues. CDR1 is SNHLY, CDR2 FYNNEI, per germline. For the CDR3, the DNA is TGTGCCAGCAGTGACTGGGGGACTGAAGCTTTCTTT. Its translation is CASSDWGTEAFF.

This clonotype was detected many times. The chain couples TRBV7-6 to TRBJ2-3; tentative D call: TRBD2 (5 bases). Germline lookup yields CDR1 SGHVS and CDR2 FNYEAQ. The CDR3 sequence is 13 residues long. V was pared by 1 base and J by 3 bases, with 5 bases between. Here the CDR3 DNA reads TGTGCCAGCAGCTTAGGGAGGACAGATACGCAGTATTTT. Protein sequence: CASSLGRTDTQYF.

This clonotype was recorded at least ten times. The DNA for the CDR3 is TGTGCCAGCACCCCAATCGGGTACTATGGCTACACCTTC. It codes for CASTPIGYYGYTF. The chain couples TRBV7-6 to TRBJ1-2, with D unclear. The CDR3 consists of 13 residues. From germline, CDR1 is SGHVS and CDR2 FNYEAQ. V gave up 7 bases and J gave up 3 bases, with 12 bases separating them.

V and J are TRBV5-1 and TRBJ1-1, with 8 bases matching TRBD1. The CDR3 totals 14 residues. Germline V gene data show CDR1 as SGHRS and CDR2 as YFSETQ. With 4 bases clipped from V and 5 bases from J, the junction kept 7 bases outside the gene matches. The CDR3 DNA sequence: TGCGCCAGCAGCGCAGGGGGCGCGGTAACTGAAGCTTTCTTT. Its protein product is CASSAGGAVTEAFF.

The chain couples TRBV30 to TRBJ2-1; perhaps D is TRBD1 or TRBD2 (6 bases each). V lost 3 bases, J lost 9 bases, and 15 bases lay in between. Germline V gene lookup returns CDR1 GTSNPN and CDR2 SVGIG (reference sequence). The CDR3 runs 13 residues. The CDR3 nucleotides are TGTGCCTGGAGGAAGGGGGGCGCGGCTGAGCAGTTCTTC. Translating gives CAWRKGGAAEQFF.

This clonotype was detected a few times. The chain links TRBV7-8 to TRBJ2-1, with D perhaps given as TRBD1 or TRBD2 (5 bases each). Trimming removed 5 bases at V and 6 bases at J, with 20 bases between. This CDR3 is 16 amino acids long. Germline-derived CDR1 and CDR2 are SGHVS and FQNEAQ. CDR3 loop: CASSPGRGRQTNEQFF. CDR3 coding DNA: TGTGCCAGCAGCCCGGGACGGGGCAGGCAGACCAATGAGCAGTTCTTC.

The chain carries TRBV7-9 and TRBJ1-1, with D possibly being TRBD1 (6 bases). V was cut by 2 bases and J by 1 base, with 11 bases left in between. The germline V gene encodes CDR1 SEHNR and CDR2 FQNEAQ (reference sequence). The CDR3 contains 15 residues. Written as DNA, the CDR3 is TGTGCCAGCAGCTTAAGGTTGGGGGCGAACACTGAAGCTTTCTTT. This codes for CASSLRLGANTEAFF.

The rearrangement links TRBV6-5 to TRBJ1-2; maybe TRBD1 (5 bases). Deletions cut 5 bases from V and 5 bases from J, with 18 bases between. The CDR3 totals 15 residues. Germline CDR1 reads MNHEY; CDR2 reads SVGAGI. Here the CDR3 reads CASSPPQTGAYGYTF. CDR3 nucleotide sequence: TGTGCCAGCAGTCCCCCCCAGACTGGGGCATATGGCTACACCTTC.